The 9 T cell receptor beta chains listed next were all sequenced from one sample in a study of human T cells and chemical hapten exposure. Time point of the sample: patch test 1, 2 weeks after DPC sensitization. The treatment denotes: therapeutic diphenylcyclopropenone sensitization with weekly scalp DPC. In TCRdb, the RACE reads were re-called with MiXCR into one record per CDR3 protein. This sample yields around 74,000 distinct CDR3 sequences, of which about 32% are seen a single time; 7.5% to 10% belongs to the top ten. The sample in question was whole blood, obtained in connection with sensitization to the hapten diphenylcyclopropenone (DPC). These receptors originate from a man aged 35 to 55 with alopecia areata. Some clones in this sample may be carry-over from other donors' samples.

The chain employs TRBV12-3 or TRBV12-4 and TRBJ2-1; D is uncertain. This CDR3 has 14 residues. V was pared by 3 bases and J by 7 bases, with 13 bases between. CDR3 sequence: CASSFGSHENEQFF. The CDR3 DNA reads TGTGCCAGCAGTTTTGGGTCGCACGAGAATGAGCAGTTCTTC.

The chain recombines TRBV15 with TRBJ1-5; TRBD1 might be the D (5 bases). Germline CDR1 reads LNHNV; CDR2 reads YYDKDF (reference sequence). This CDR3 spans 14 amino acids. Trimming took 3 bases from V and 7 from J, leaving 13 bases between them. CDR3 amino acids: CATSRQGVGQPQHF. The CDR3 DNA is TGTGCCACCAGCAGGCAGGGAGTTGGGCAGCCCCAGCATTTT.

The chain uses TRBV3-1 and TRBJ2-7; D is ambiguous. Between the trimmed V and J ends, which lost 4 bases and 0 bases, there was a span of 13 bases. Germline V gene lookup returns CDR1 LGHDT and CDR2 YNNKEL (reference sequence). The CDR3 covers 15 residues. The CDR3: CASSLTPSLSYEQYF. The CDR3 nucleotides read TGTGCCAGCAGCCTGACCCCCAGCCTCTCCTACGAGCAGTACTTC.

The V call is TRBV9, the J call TRBJ1-1; a possible D gene is TRBD1 (5 bases). The CDR3 loop spans 13 amino acids. Between the trimmed V and J ends, which lost 0 bases and 11 bases, there was a span of 14 bases. CDR1 is SGDLS, CDR2 YYNGEE, per germline. The CDR3 DNA reads as TGTGCCAGCAGCGTAGGGGTGGGGGACGGCGCTTTCTTT. Translation: CASSVGVGDGAFF.

This chain connects TRBV28 to TRBJ1-2; D remains ambiguous. The CDR3 runs to 12 residues. CDR1 is MDHEN, CDR2 SYDVKM, per germline. The ends were cut back, 5 bases at V and 4 bases at J, with 8 bases in the middle. The chain's CDR3 is CASSLLSYGYTF. The CDR3 DNA reads as TGTGCCAGCAGTCTCCTTAGCTATGGCTACACCTTC.

This sequence joins TRBV3-1 and TRBJ2-3; 7 bases map to TRBD1. CDR1 and CDR2 from the germline V gene are LGHDT and YNNKEL (reference sequence). The CDR3 consists of 17 residues. Trimming at V came to 0 bases and at J to 0 bases, leaving 6 bases not matched to a gene. The CDR3: CASSQDRRTGSTDTQYF. CDR3 sequence (DNA): TGTGCCAGCAGCCAAGATCGAAGGACAGGAAGCACAGATACGCAGTATTTT.

V is TRBV28 and J is TRBJ2-1; the match to TRBD2 covers 13 bases. Germline V gene lookup returns CDR1 MDHEN and CDR2 SYDVKM. The CDR3 consists of 16 residues. Trimming cost V 11 bases and J 6 bases; bases outside gene matches: 13. The CDR3 DNA reads as TGTGCCGGGGCCCCTTCCGGGACTAGCGGGATCAATGAGCAGTTCTTC. It specifies CAGAPSGTSGINEQFF.

Here the CDR3 reads CASNSGQEYTEAFF. CDR3 sequence (DNA): TGTGCCAGCAATTCCGGACAGGAGTACACTGAAGCTTTCTTT. This chain connects TRBV28 to TRBJ1-1; TRBD1 aligns across 7 bases. V shed 7 bases and J 3 bases; nucleotides not matched to a gene: 8. Germline-derived CDR1 and CDR2 are MDHEN and SYDVKM. The CDR3 extends over 14 amino acids.

This clonotype has only a few counts. The chain is built from TRBV6-2 or TRBV6-3 and TRBJ1-1, with no clear D. Trimming removed 2 bases from V and 4 bases from J, with 17 bases in between. This CDR3 is built from 16 residues. CDR1 is MNHEY, CDR2 SVGEGT, per germline. CDR3 DNA: TGTGCCAGCAGTTACACACTACAAGGGAAAGGCACTGAAGCTTTCTTT. Protein product: CASSYTLQGKGTEAFF.